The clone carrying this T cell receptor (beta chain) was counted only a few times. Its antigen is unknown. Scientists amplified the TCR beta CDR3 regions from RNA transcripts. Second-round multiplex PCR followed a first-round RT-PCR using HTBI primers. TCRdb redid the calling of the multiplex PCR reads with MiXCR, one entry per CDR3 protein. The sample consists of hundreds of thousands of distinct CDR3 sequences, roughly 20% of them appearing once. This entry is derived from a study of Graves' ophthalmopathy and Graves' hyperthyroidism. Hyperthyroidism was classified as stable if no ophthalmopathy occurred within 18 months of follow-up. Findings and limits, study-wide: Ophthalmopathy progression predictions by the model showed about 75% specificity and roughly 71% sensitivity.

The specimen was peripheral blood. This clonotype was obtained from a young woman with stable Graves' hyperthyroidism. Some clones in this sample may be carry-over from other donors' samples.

CDR3 nucleotides: TGTGCCAGCAGAGACCGACGGGACACTGAAGCTTTCTTT. This encodes CASRDRRDTEAFF. The chain has TRBV12-3 or TRBV12-4 and TRBJ1-1; D remains ambiguous. Trimming cost V 6 bases and J 3 bases, with 11 bases left between them. CDR3 length: 13 residues.